A single sample gave rise to the 24 T cell receptor beta chains below, sequenced in a study of blood T cell repertoires in COVID-19. The assay was immunoSEQ multiplex PCR, and TCRdb's table has in-frame clones only and misses some. The table records about 380,000 clones, 80% to 90% of them present only once. Material: PBMCs or T cells enriched from blood (not recorded which). The receptors here all came from a man aged 30 to 45 who had recovered from COVID-19.

The CDR3 is CASSTRTGAANYGYTF. The CDR3 nucleotides are TGCGCCAGCAGCACCAGAACAGGGGCAGCTAACTATGGCTACACCTTC. The rearrangement joins TRBV5-1 to TRBJ1-2, with 7 bases aligning to TRBD1. The V segment lost 4 bases and the J segment 0 bases; nucleotides outside the gene matches: 9. Per germline, CDR1 SGHRS and CDR2 YFSETQ. The CDR3 extends over 16 amino acids.

As regards this clone: Sequence at one end of the junction differs from germline and may be a read error. The chain carries TRBV9 and TRBJ1-3; 9 nucleotides align to TRBD1. Germline-derived CDR1 and CDR2 are SGDLS and YYNGEE. The CDR3 length is 16 residues. In nucleotides, the CDR3 is TGTGCCAGCAGCCCAGGGACAGGGAACTCTGGAAGCACCATATATTTT. It specifies CASSPGTGNSGSTIYF.

V usage is TRBV19 and J usage is TRBJ2-7; TRBD1 is a possible D gene (7 bases). The germline V gene has CDR1 LNHDA and CDR2 SQIVND (reference sequence). V dropped 3 bases and J dropped 10 bases, with 13 bases sitting between them. The CDR3 covers 12 residues. The CDR3 region has the DNA TGTGCCAGTAGTATCGGGACAGCGGGTCAGTACTTC. Translation gives CASSIGTAGQYF.

The chain couples TRBV7-8 to TRBJ1-1; D not certain. The CDR3 runs to 18 residues. V lost 7 bases to trimming and J lost 4 bases, with 28 bases between them. CDR1 is SGHVS, CDR2 FQNEAQ, per germline. The CDR3 sequence is CASTKEGKIGKQSTEAFF. CDR3 DNA sequence: TGTGCCAGCACCAAAGAGGGCAAAATAGGGAAACAGAGCACTGAAGCTTTCTTT.

The sample holds a few counts of this clone. V usage is TRBV7-9 and J usage is TRBJ2-3, with 7 bases lining up with TRBD1. Germline V gene data show CDR1 as SEHNR and CDR2 as FQNEAQ (reference sequence). The V gene end was trimmed by 6 bases and the J gene end by 9 bases; junction bases not matched to a gene: 6. The CDR3 consists of 12 residues. CDR3 in amino acids: CASRRQGRTQYF. CDR3 sequence (DNA): TGTGCCAGCAGACGACAGGGACGAACGCAGTATTTT.

V and J are TRBV4-2 and TRBJ2-7; TRBD2 matches at 10 bases. The CDR3 length is 17 residues. Germline CDR1 LGHNA, CDR2 YNFKEQ. With 1 base clipped from V and 7 bases from J, the junction kept 13 bases outside the gene matches. CDR3 amino acids: CASSQGERAGGPGEQYF. The CDR3 DNA follows: TGTGCCAGCAGCCAAGGAGAGCGAGCGGGGGGGCCGGGGGAGCAGTACTTC.

This chain joins TRBV2 and TRBJ2-2; D is unresolved. The CDR3 is 16 residues long. CDR1 and CDR2 from the germline V gene are SNHLY and FYNNEI. The V end lost 5 bases, the J end lost 2 bases, and 15 bases lay between the germline ends. As DNA, the CDR3 is TGTGCCAGCAGTACACGGGTTAGCCCTAACACCGGGGAGCTGTTTTTT. Amino acids: CASSTRVSPNTGELFF.

The J gene is TRBJ2-3, the V gene TRBV20-1; 7 bases fit TRBD1. CDR3 size: 18 residues. The germline CDR1 and CDR2 sequences are DFQATT and SNEGSKA (reference sequence). The V and J ends lost 3 bases and 0 bases, in that order; junction bases with no gene match: 15. This CDR3 is CSASYQGVVALSTDTQYF. The CDR3 nucleotides read TGCAGTGCTAGTTATCAGGGGGTAGTAGCCCTTAGCACAGATACGCAGTATTTT.

The rearrangement links TRBV2 to TRBJ1-1; 9 bases map to TRBD1. Germline-derived CDR1 and CDR2 are SNHLY and FYNNEI. This CDR3 region has 12 residues. Trimming cost V 9 bases and J 5 bases; bases outside gene matches: 4. The CDR3 DNA reads TGTGCCAGACAGGGGGCGCATACTGAAGCTTTCTTT. Residues: CARQGAHTEAFF.

This clone was recorded only once. The rearrangement links TRBV20-1 to TRBJ1-4; a weak D match, TRBD1 (6 bases). The CDR3 loop spans 11 amino acids. Germline lookup yields CDR1 DFQATT and CDR2 SNEGSKA (reference sequence). The CDR3 nucleotides read TGCAGCGGGACAACGCTTGAAAAACTGTTTTTT. Protein product: CSGTTLEKLFF.

The V and J genes are TRBV2 and TRBJ2-1; 9 bases align to TRBD1. Germline loops: CDR1 SNHLY, CDR2 FYNNEI. CDR3 length: 13 amino acids. The CDR3: CTISGQGLDEQFF. CDR3 coding DNA: TGTACGATCAGTGGACAGGGGCTCGATGAGCAGTTCTTC.

The chain links TRBV7-6 to TRBJ2-1; D perhaps matches TRBD2 (5 bases). Germline assignment: CDR1 SGHVS and CDR2 FNYEAQ. CDR3 length: 14 amino acids. V was shortened by 1 base and J by 7 bases, with 11 bases between the two germline ends. The CDR3 spells CASSLGVGVNEQFF. In DNA, the CDR3 is TGTGCCAGCAGCTTAGGGGTCGGGGTTAATGAGCAGTTCTTC.

This chain joins TRBV5-4 and TRBJ2-1, with 9 bases fitting TRBD1. The CDR3 length is 14 residues. The germline V gene encodes CDR1 SGHNT and CDR2 YYREEE (reference sequence). V was clipped by 4 bases and J by 9 bases; unmatched bases: 8. The CDR3 region has the DNA TGTGCCAGCAGCGCCGGGACAGGGATCGTTGAGCAGTTCTTC. This sequence encodes CASSAGTGIVEQFF.

This sequence joins TRBV7-8 and TRBJ2-7; 8 bases are shared with TRBD2. With V trimmed by 3 bases and J by 6 bases, 7 bases remained unmatched. This CDR3 has 14 residues. Germline CDR1 SGHVS, CDR2 FQNEAQ. CDR3 in amino acids: CASSFEAGVFEQYF. The CDR3 DNA reads TGTGCCAGCAGCTTTGAAGCGGGGGTCTTCGAGCAGTACTTC. Using reference TRBV7-8 and TRBJ2-7 for the parts outside the CDR3, the full variable domain is GAGVSQSPRYKVAKRGQDVALRCDPISGHVSLFWYQQALGQGPEFLTYFQNEAQLDKSGLPSDRFFAERPEGSVSTLKIQRTQQEDSAVYLCASSFEAGVFEQYFGPGTRLTVT.

The chain joins TRBV7-3 to TRBJ1-6; unclear D gene. Trimming took off 1 base at V and 5 bases at J, with 9 bases between the two ends. The germline V gene has CDR1 SGHTA and CDR2 FQGTGA. This CDR3 has 15 residues. The CDR3 loop reads CASSLIAGDNSPLHF. The CDR3 bases are TGTGCCAGCAGCTTAATAGCCGGAGATAATTCACCCCTCCACTTT.

A few counts support this clone. The chain has TRBV30 and TRBJ1-6; 7 nucleotides agree with TRBD1. The CDR3 runs 15 residues. From germline, CDR1 is GTSNPN and CDR2 SVGIG (reference sequence). V was clipped by 1 base and J by 8 bases; unmatched bases: 8. The CDR3 reads CAWSALTGLHSPLHF. The CDR3 DNA reads as TGTGCCTGGAGTGCTTTGACAGGGTTGCATTCACCCCTCCACTTT.

The chain couples TRBV5-1 to TRBJ1-6, with TRBD1 matching over 10 bases. The CDR3 consists of 17 residues. Germline CDR1 SGHRS, CDR2 YFSETQ. V lost 3 bases to trimming and J lost 7 bases; unmatched junction nucleotides: 10. The CDR3 bases are TGCGCCAGCAGCTGGGGGGACAGGGGCGAAGCCAATTCACCCCTCCACTTT. As protein: CASSWGDRGEANSPLHF.

V is TRBV5-6 and J is TRBJ1-1; TRBD1 aligns across 11 bases. CDR1 and CDR2 (germline): SGHDT, YYEEEE. The junction had 6 bases not matched to a gene; V was cut back by 3 bases and J by 11 bases. This CDR3 contains 13 residues. CDR3 protein: CASSYGTGGKAFF. The DNA of the CDR3 is TGTGCCAGCAGCTACGGGACAGGGGGAAAGGCTTTCTTT.

V is TRBV3-1 (or the pseudogene TRBV3-2) and J is TRBJ1-1; possibly TRBD1 for D (5 bases). CDR1 is LGHDT, CDR2 YNNKEL, per germline (reference sequence). V shed 2 bases and J shed 4 bases, with 8 bases lying between them. This CDR3 comprises 13 residues. The CDR3 here is CASSQHQGTEAFF. The DNA for the CDR3 is TGTGCCAGCAGCCAACACCAGGGCACTGAAGCTTTCTTT.

The chain combines TRBV11-2 with TRBJ1-5; 7 bases are shared with TRBD1. Trimming at V came to 4 bases and at J to 3 bases, leaving 3 bases not matched to a gene. CDR3 length: 14 amino acids. Germline lookup yields CDR1 SGHAT and CDR2 FQNNGV. The CDR3 region is CASSSGTVNQPQHF. The CDR3 coding sequence is TGTGCCAGCAGCTCCGGGACAGTCAATCAGCCCCAGCATTTT.

The gene calls are TRBV7-9 and TRBJ1-2; 7 positions agree with TRBD1. Germline assignment: CDR1 SEHNR and CDR2 FQNEAQ (reference sequence). V was clipped by 5 bases and J by 5 bases; unmatched bases: 8. This CDR3 is built from 14 residues. The CDR3 here is CASSRPQGQYGYTF. The CDR3 nucleotides read TGTGCCAGCAGCCGTCCACAGGGGCAGTATGGCTACACCTTC.

This clone was seen a single time. V gene TRBV5-4 combines with J gene TRBJ2-1, with D perhaps matching TRBD2 (6 bases). The ends were cut back, 0 bases at V and 1 base at J, with 11 bases in the middle. The CDR3 consists of 16 residues. Germline V gives CDR1 SGHNT, CDR2 YYREEE (reference sequence). CDR3 DNA sequence: TGTGCCAGCAGCTTGGGGGCGGGGAGGTCCTACAATGAGCAGTTCTTC. Translating it yields CASSLGAGRSYNEQFF.

The genes are TRBV10-2 and TRBJ2-2; weak D call: TRBD1 (7 bases). CDR3 length: 15 amino acids. Germline V lookup: CDR1 WSHSY, CDR2 SAAADI. V gave up 2 bases and J gave up 8 bases, with 15 bases separating them. In DNA form, the CDR3 reads TGCGCCAGCAGTGAGCAGGGGGGAGGATCGGGGGAGCTGTTTTTT. Translated, it gives CASSEQGGGSGELFF.

Concerning this clone: The sample contains more than one DNA sequence encoding this CDR3. The rearrangement uses TRBV19 and TRBJ1-3; D possibly corresponds to TRBD1 (6 bases). Germline V gene data show CDR1 as LNHDA and CDR2 as SQIVND (reference sequence). V gave up 5 bases and J gave up 2 bases, with 10 bases separating them. This CDR3 contains 14 residues. In DNA, the CDR3 is TGTGCCAGTAGTCCGCAGGGGACTGGAAACACCATATATTTT. This encodes CASSPQGTGNTIYF.